The entry below gives a single TCR beta chain sequence along with its context. V gave up 5 bases and J gave up 0 bases; unmatched junction bases: 9. Germline V gene data show CDR1 as SGHRS and CDR2 as YFSETQ. The CDR3 is 16 residues long. Methods used by the authors: Nucleated cell number was recorded as an estimate derived from reference gene primer amplification. Sequenced by immunoSEQ multiplex PCR; TCRdb stores in-frame clones only, minus some. V, J and clone size were drawn from that table, and D and trimming were deduced from the DNA. The sample consists of about 170,000 clones, more than 70% of them appearing once. This sample was taken from a study of blood T cell repertoires in COVID-19. Study background: Samples of COVID-19 (acute and convalescent) were obtained from the United States, Italy and Spain. The analysed material was cDNA or gDNA that came from T cells, B-cell-depleted T cells, or PBMCs.

The sample taken for sequencing was peripheral blood. The V call is TRBV5-1, the J call TRBJ2-3; TRBD2 agrees at 7 bases. This sequence originates from a woman older than 75 with active or convalescent COVID-19. The CDR3, as DNA: TGCGCCAGCAGTCCCGGGGTAGCGGGTAGCACAGATACGCAGTATTTT. Protein product: CASSPGVAGSTDTQYF.